This TCR beta chain was identified during a study of T cell repertoires in cytomegalovirus infection. Study-level background: Public TCR beta signatures were indicative of both CMV infection and a matching HLA type.

Overall study findings and caveats: Identification of carriers of CMV plus the relevant HLA was performed using cumulative public TCR beta family frequency. The study found HLA-C-restricted CMV-specific TCR beta clonotypes dominating the ex vivo response.

This clonotype was found many times. The antigen is undetermined. Via MiXCR, TCRdb re-called the reads, giving one row per CDR3 protein. The sample records 500,000 to 600,000 distinct CDR3 sequences, approximately 16% being singletons. Sequencing was done on a sample of CD8+ T cells from PBMCs. The source of this sequence is a human donor in good health (CMV status not recorded). Some clones in this sample may be carry-over from other donors' samples.

The DNA of the CDR3 is TGTGCCAGCAGTTCCAGGGGTGGGGTAGCGGTAAATGGCCACAATGAGCAGTTCTTC. As protein: CASSSRGGVAVNGHNEQFF. This rearrangement joins TRBV2 to TRBJ2-1; D tentatively fits TRBD1 or TRBD2 (6 bases each). The CDR3 has 19 amino acids. V was shortened by 5 bases and J by 5 bases, with 28 bases between the two germline ends. The germline CDR1 and CDR2 sequences are SNHLY and FYNNEI.